This TCR beta chain was retrieved from a study of cytomegalovirus exposure and HLA in healthy donors. Per the germline V gene, CDR1 is SGHTS and CDR2 is YDEGEE. The length of the CDR3 is 16 residues. J gave up 1 base and V 0 bases, and 3 bases lay outside the gene matches. In the case of this clone: What it recognizes is unknown.

Study-wide results and caveats: Investigators reported about 160 TCR beta chains as tied to cytomegalovirus. Most observed TCR sequences were rare, whereas some public TCRs were detected in many donors. Through in vitro validation, a few CMV-associated chains were shown to be specific for CMV antigens.

Sequencing was performed with immunoSEQ multiplex PCR; in TCRdb, only in-frame clones are kept and a portion is missing. Among some 140,000 clones listed, 89% were seen once. The sequenced sample consisted of PBMCs. The source of this sequence is a woman under 30 in good health and CMV-seropositive. This chain uses TRBV5-8 with TRBJ2-3; TRBD2 agrees at 9 bases. CDR3: CASSLGASGGTDTQYF. DNA of the CDR3: TGTGCCAGCAGCTTGGGGGCTAGCGGGGGCACAGATACGCAGTATTTT.